The following is a TCR beta chain sequence with its context. Its antigen is unknown. PBMCs were isolated at a quantity of at least 7 million per sample. Then a second PCR, running roughly 7 to 11 cycles, was carried out with a sample-barcoded 5' primer and a J-beta primer mix. Via MiXCR, TCRdb re-called the 5' RACE reads, giving one row per CDR3 protein. The table has around 800,000 distinct CDR3 sequences, around 24% seen once. The entry originates in a study of blood T cells in healthy people across ages. Study background: There was about one barcoded beta molecule captured by template switching per two T cells. Study-wide findings and caveats: A roughly linear fall in TCR beta diversity per million T cells was seen with increasing age.

The V end was cut by 2 bases, the J end by 7 bases, with 20 bases between. Germline V CDR1 and CDR2: MDHEN, SYDVKM. CDR3 length: 16 residues. These same data were also listed under a study on T cells of mothers and their children.

The source is a boy aged 5-17 years in good health. What was sequenced was blood. This rearrangement joins TRBV28 to TRBJ1-2; D is perhaps TRBD1 (6 bases). CDR3 sequence reads: CASSLRSLGGLGGYTF. The CDR3 nucleotides are TGTGCCAGCAGTTTACGCTCCCTAGGGGGGCTGGGTGGCTACACCTTC.